This T cell receptor (beta chain) comes out of a study of T cell repertoires in cytomegalovirus infection. About the research overall: CMV epitopes that were recently identified and HLA-C-restricted were used alongside well-studied HLA-B-restricted ones.

Germline CDR1 and CDR2: SGHNT and YYREEE (reference sequence). The germline V and J ends were trimmed by 4 bases and 5 bases, with 13 bases remaining between them. CDR3 size: 14 residues. TCRdb itself ran the reads through MiXCR, one entry per CDR3 protein. The sample has 600,000 to 700,000 distinct CDR3 sequences, around 30% seen once. As to this clonotype: The antigen is not known.

Whole-study findings and limits: Across the ex vivo response, the dominant clonotypes were HLA-C-restricted CMV-specific TCR beta clonotypes.

The input for sequencing was cultured PBMCs, taken from culture after CMV antigen stimulation. V gene TRBV5-4 combines with J gene TRBJ2-1, with a possible D match to TRBD2 (5 bases). The TCR originated in a human donor in good health (CMV status not recorded). Some clones in this sample may be carry-over from other donors' samples. CDR3 in DNA: TGTGCCAGCAGCGAACGGACTGGCGACAATGAGCAGTTCTTC. It translates to CASSERTGDNEQFF.